The 23 T cell receptor beta chains given below trace back to one sample, sequenced in a study of T cell repertoires in ileal Crohn's disease. Only in-frame clones appear in the TCRdb table, and some are missing; sequencing was by immunoSEQ multiplex PCR. This table holds over 14,000 clones, more than 80% found once. Sample: ileal tissue. The receptors come from an adult with Crohn's disease.

The J gene is TRBJ1-1, the V gene TRBV7-6, with D unclear. Germline loops: CDR1 SGHVS, CDR2 FNYEAQ. V dropped 0 bases and J dropped 2 bases, with 7 bases sitting between them. CDR3 size: 14 residues. The CDR3 region is CASSLAWSNTEAFF. The CDR3 DNA reads as TGTGCCAGCAGCTTAGCGTGGAGTAACACTGAAGCTTTCTTT.

The CDR3 sequence is CASSLAGTYNEQFF. The CDR3 bases are TGTGCCAGCAGCTTAGCCGGGACTTACAATGAGCAGTTCTTC. The chain joins TRBV7-9 to TRBJ2-1, with a tentative D call TRBD2 (6 bases). From germline, CDR1 is SEHNR and CDR2 FQNEAQ (reference sequence). The ends were cut back, 0 bases at V and 4 bases at J, with 7 bases in the middle. The CDR3 spans 14 residues. The full variable domain, its missing parts supplied by reference TRBV7-9 and TRBJ2-1, is DTGVSQNPRHKITKRGQNVTFRCDPISEHNRLYWYRQTLGQGPEFLTYFQNEAQLEKSRLLSDRFSAERPKGSFSTLEIQRTEQGDSAMYLCASSLAGTYNEQFFGPGTRLTVL.

This chain uses TRBV28 with TRBJ1-2, with unresolved D. V was clipped by 6 bases and J by 0 bases, with 14 bases between them. CDR1 is MDHEN, CDR2 SYDVKM, per germline. There are 15 residues in the CDR3. CDR3 in DNA: TGTGCCAGCAGGAGCCAAACCTATTCTAACTATGGCTACACCTTC. This sequence encodes CASRSQTYSNYGYTF.

This chain links TRBV2 with TRBJ2-1; D might be TRBD1 (6 bases). Deletions cut 8 bases from V and 5 bases from J, with 13 bases between. Per the germline V gene, CDR1 is SNHLY and CDR2 is FYNNEI. The CDR3 loop spans 13 amino acids. The CDR3 DNA reads as TGTGCCAGCGGGGCAGGGGCCAACAATGAGCAGTTCTTC. Translation gives CASGAGANNEQFF. The entire variable domain, with the rest obtained from reference TRBV2 and TRBJ2-1, is as follows: EPEVTQTPSHQVTQMGQEVILRCVPISNHLYFYWYRQILGQKVEFLVSFYNNEISEKSEIFDDQFSVERPDGSNFTLKIRSTKLEDSAMYFCASGAGANNEQFFGPGTRLTVL.

The CDR3 here is CASSDLGPGETQYF. For the CDR3, the DNA is TGTGCCAGCAGTGACTTAGGGCCGGGGGAGACCCAGTACTTC. The rearrangement links TRBV25-1 to TRBJ2-5, with D possibly TRBD2 on 5 matching bases. This CDR3 comprises 14 residues. Trimming pared 3 bases from V and 5 bases from J, leaving 13 bases between. Per germline, CDR1 MGHDK and CDR2 SYGVNS. The full variable domain, rest sourced from reference TRBV25-1 and TRBJ2-5, is EADIYQTPRYLVIGTGKKITLECSQTMGHDKMYWYQQDPGMELHLIHYSYGVNSTEKGDLSSESTVSRIRTEHFPLTLESARPSHTSQYLCASSDLGPGETQYFGPGTRLLVL.

CDR3: CASGDREQYTEAFF. In DNA form, the CDR3 reads TGTGCCAGCGGGGACAGGGAACAATACACTGAAGCTTTCTTT. This chain links TRBV27 with TRBJ1-1; 9 bases agree with TRBD1. Trimming cost V 8 bases and J 3 bases; bases outside gene matches: 7. CDR1 is MNHEY, CDR2 SMNVEV, per germline (reference sequence). The CDR3 runs 14 residues.

J is TRBJ1-2 and V is TRBV7-6, with TRBD1 as a possible D gene (6 bases). V was pared by 5 bases and J by 0 bases, with 13 bases between. Germline-derived CDR1 and CDR2 are SGHVS and FNYEAQ. There are 15 residues in the CDR3. CDR3 bases: TGTGCCAGCAGCGTATCGGACAGAACTAACTATGGCTACACCTTC. Protein: CASSVSDRTNYGYTF.

Concerning this clone itself: Other DNA sequences in this specimen translate into the identical CDR3. The rearrangement joins TRBV9 to TRBJ2-3; 8 positions agree with TRBD2. Germline values: CDR1 SGDLS, CDR2 YYNGEE. J was trimmed by 1 base and V by 0 bases; bases with no gene match: 1. This CDR3 is built from 15 residues. In DNA form, the CDR3 reads TGTGCCAGCAGCGTAGGAGCGGGAGGCACAGATACGCAGTATTTT. Its protein is CASSVGAGGTDTQYF.

The chain recombines TRBV21-1 with TRBJ2-5; the table's D call TRBD2 went unverified against the DNA. TRBV21-1 is described as a pseudogene. The CDR3 sequence is 16 residues long. CDR3 sequence (DNA): TGTGCCAGCAGCAAATCCCCTTGGAGCACCCAAGAGACCCAGTACTTC. The encoded protein is CASSKSPWSTQETQYF.

The chain uses TRBV6-4 and TRBJ2-1; 11 bases align to TRBD2. The V gene's germline CDR1 is MRHNA and CDR2 SNTAGT. The CDR3 has 14 amino acids. J lost 6 bases, V lost 4 bases, and 2 bases had no gene match. CDR3 protein: CASSASGGRNEQFF. CDR3 in DNA: TGTGCCAGCAGTGCTAGCGGGGGGCGCAATGAGCAGTTCTTC.

This clone was seen only a few times. This chain connects TRBV5-6 to TRBJ2-2; 7 bases line up with TRBD1. The germline gives CDR1 SGHDT, CDR2 YYEEEE. The CDR3 length is 15 residues. The V segment lost 2 bases and the J segment 5 bases; nucleotides outside the gene matches: 6. This CDR3 is CASSLQGWATGELFF. In DNA form, the CDR3 reads TGTGCCAGCAGCTTACAGGGGTGGGCTACCGGGGAGCTGTTTTTT.

The chain couples TRBV2 to TRBJ2-3; 8 bases agree with TRBD2. Looked up from germline, CDR1 is SNHLY and CDR2 is FYNNEI. J gave up 0 bases and V 3 bases, and 2 bases lay outside the gene matches. The CDR3 is 15 amino acids. In nucleotides, the CDR3 is TGTGCCAGCAGTGACGGGGGGGGTAGCACAGATACGCAGTATTTT. It yields the protein CASSDGGGSTDTQYF.

This clone was seen once. This chain uses TRBV5-4 with TRBJ1-1, with D unresolved. CDR1 is SGHNT, CDR2 YYREEE, per germline (reference sequence). CDR3 length: 13 amino acids. Trimming removed 1 base at V and 3 bases at J, with 7 bases between. CDR3 bases: TGTGCCAGCAGCTTGCTACTTGACACTGAAGCTTTCTTT. Protein sequence: CASSLLLDTEAFF.

Remarks on this clone: Other DNA sequences within the sample encode an identical CDR3. This chain joins TRBV27 and TRBJ1-1; no reliable D call. The CDR3 length is 13 residues. Looked up from germline, CDR1 is MNHEY and CDR2 is SMNVEV (reference sequence). V gave up 3 bases and J gave up 1 base, with 6 bases separating them. CDR3 nucleotides: TGTGCCAGCAGTTTGGTTAGGAACACTGAAGCTTTCTTT. It yields the protein CASSLVRNTEAFF.

The V call is TRBV10-3, the J call TRBJ2-7, with D possibly being TRBD1 (7 bases). Germline V gene lookup returns CDR1 ENHRY and CDR2 SYGVKD. V dropped 6 bases and J dropped 7 bases, with 16 bases sitting between them. CDR3 length: 13 residues. Here the CDR3 DNA reads TGTGCCATCAGCGCGGGACAGACGACTGAGCAGTACGTC. This gives the protein CAISAGQTTEQYV.

This chain links TRBV9 with TRBJ1-1, with D unresolved. V dropped 0 bases and J dropped 4 bases, with 10 bases sitting between them. This CDR3 comprises 14 residues. In germline, CDR1 is SGDLS, CDR2 YYNGEE. The CDR3 nucleotides are TGTGCCAGCAGCGTAGTGGCAGCGGGCACTGAAGCTTTCTTT. Translating it yields CASSVVAAGTEAFF.

This clone has more than one count but fewer than ten. The genes are TRBV6-6 and TRBJ2-3; D unresolved. The length of the CDR3 is 12 residues. Germline-derived CDR1 and CDR2 are MNHNY and SVGAGI (reference sequence). Trimming took 8 bases from V and 1 from J, leaving 7 bases between them. The CDR3 region has the DNA TGTGCCAGCCGCGCGGGCACAGATACGCAGTATTTT. It is translated as CASRAGTDTQYF.

V is TRBV5-1 and J is TRBJ1-3; TRBD1 matches 8 bases. Germline V gene lookup returns CDR1 SGHRS and CDR2 YFSETQ. The trim removed 0 bases at V and 2 bases at J, leaving 4 bases unmatched. The CDR3 contains 16 residues. CDR3 residues: CASSLGAGGPGNTIYF. CDR3 in DNA: TGCGCCAGCAGCTTGGGCGCAGGGGGCCCTGGAAACACCATATATTTT.

The chain has TRBV18 and TRBJ1-2, with D possibly matching TRBD1 (5 bases). V dropped 3 bases and J dropped 6 bases, with 14 bases sitting between them. This CDR3 spans 14 amino acids. CDR1 is KGHSH, CDR2 LQKENI, per germline. The CDR3 sequence: CASSPTGAGDGYTF. The CDR3 coding sequence is TGTGCCAGCTCACCGACGGGTGCGGGGGATGGCTACACCTTC.

The chain couples TRBV7-2 to TRBJ1-4, with a tentative D call TRBD1 (5 bases). The CDR3 loop spans 14 amino acids. Germline V lookup: CDR1 SGHTA, CDR2 FQGNSA. Between the trimmed V and J ends, which lost 8 bases and 3 bases, there was a span of 13 bases. CDR3 amino acids: CASAEGGANEKLFF. CDR3 nucleotides: TGTGCCAGCGCCGAGGGAGGGGCTAATGAAAAACTGTTTTTT.

The chain couples TRBV6-1 to TRBJ2-3; 9 nucleotides align to TRBD2. J was trimmed by 4 bases and V by 5 bases; bases with no gene match: 7. The CDR3 length is 15 residues. CDR1 is MNHNS and CDR2 is SASEGT in the germline V gene. The CDR3 DNA reads TGTGCCAGCAGTTTAGGCGGGAGGGGCGCAGATACGCAGTATTTT. Translated, it gives CASSLGGRGADTQYF.

This CDR3 is CASTREGVSNQPQHF. The CDR3 DNA reads as TGTGCCAGCACCCGGGAGGGCGTGAGCAATCAGCCCCAGCATTTT. This rearrangement joins TRBV28 to TRBJ1-5, with D unclear. V was trimmed by 7 bases and J by 1 base, leaving 14 bases between them. This CDR3 contains 15 residues. In germline, CDR1 is MDHEN, CDR2 SYDVKM.

Comments on this clone: Other DNA sequences of this sample code for an identical CDR3. The chain has TRBV5-1 and TRBJ1-4; a weak D match, TRBD1 (6 bases). This CDR3 region has 13 residues. Germline V gene lookup returns CDR1 SGHRS and CDR2 YFSETQ. V gave up 0 bases and J gave up 8 bases, with 8 bases separating them. In DNA, the CDR3 is TGCGCCAGCAGCTTGGGCCAGGGGGAAAAACTGTTTTTT. Protein: CASSLGQGEKLFF. Using reference TRBV5-1 and TRBJ1-4 for the parts outside the CDR3, the full variable domain is KAGVTQTPRYLIKTRGQQVTLSCSPISGHRSVSWYQQTPGQGLQFLFEYFSETQRNKGNFPGRFSGRQFSNSRSEMNVSTLELGDSALYLCASSLGQGEKLFFGSGTQLSVL.